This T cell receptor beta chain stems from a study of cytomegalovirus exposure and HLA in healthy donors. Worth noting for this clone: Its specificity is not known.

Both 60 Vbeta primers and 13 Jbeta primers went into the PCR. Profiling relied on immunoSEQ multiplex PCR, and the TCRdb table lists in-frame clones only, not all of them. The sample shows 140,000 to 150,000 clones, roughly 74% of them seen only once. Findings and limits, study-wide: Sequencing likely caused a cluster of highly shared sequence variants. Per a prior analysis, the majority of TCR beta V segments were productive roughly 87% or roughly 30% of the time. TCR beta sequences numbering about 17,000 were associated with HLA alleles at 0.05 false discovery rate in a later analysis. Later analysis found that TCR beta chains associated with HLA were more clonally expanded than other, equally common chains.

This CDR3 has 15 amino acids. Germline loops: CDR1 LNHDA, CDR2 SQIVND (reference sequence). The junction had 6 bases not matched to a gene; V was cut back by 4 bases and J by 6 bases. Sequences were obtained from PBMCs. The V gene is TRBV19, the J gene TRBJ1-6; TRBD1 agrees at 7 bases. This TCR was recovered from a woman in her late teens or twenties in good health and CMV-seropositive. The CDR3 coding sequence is TGTGCCAGTAGTACCGGGACAGAGGTTAATTCACCCCTCCACTTT. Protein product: CASSTGTEVNSPLHF.